This entry describes one T cell receptor (beta chain). This specimen comes from a study of blood T cell repertoires in COVID-19. Study context: PBMCs, B-cell-depleted T cells, or T cells provided the cDNA or gDNA that made up the material.

Assay: immunoSEQ multiplex PCR; the TCRdb copy retains only in-frame clones and omits some. Among under 200,000 clones listed, about nine tenths were seen once. Trimming removed 1 base from V and 11 bases from J, with 17 bases in between. CDR3 length equals 14 residues. CDR1 is SGHAT, CDR2 FQNNGV, per germline. The clonotype was recovered from a woman aged 70-85 years with acute or convalescent COVID-19. V and J are TRBV11-2 and TRBJ1-1; possibly TRBD1 for D (5 bases). The sample consisted of peripheral blood. DNA of the CDR3: TGTGCCAGCAGCTTAGTGGGGCAACAGTTGATCGCTTTCTTT. Encoded protein: CASSLVGQQLIAFF.